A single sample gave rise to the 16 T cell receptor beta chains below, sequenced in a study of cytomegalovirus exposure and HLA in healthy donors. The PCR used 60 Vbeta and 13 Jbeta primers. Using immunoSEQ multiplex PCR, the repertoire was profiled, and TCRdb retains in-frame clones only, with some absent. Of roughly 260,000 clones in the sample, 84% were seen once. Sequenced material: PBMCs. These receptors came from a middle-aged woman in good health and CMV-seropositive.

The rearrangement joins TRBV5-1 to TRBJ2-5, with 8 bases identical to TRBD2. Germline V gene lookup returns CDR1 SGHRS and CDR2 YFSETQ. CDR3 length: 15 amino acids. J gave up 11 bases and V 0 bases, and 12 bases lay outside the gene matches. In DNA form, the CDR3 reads TGCGCCAGCAGCTTGGCGGTGGGCTCGGGGGGGGAGCAGTACTTC. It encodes CASSLAVGSGGEQYF.

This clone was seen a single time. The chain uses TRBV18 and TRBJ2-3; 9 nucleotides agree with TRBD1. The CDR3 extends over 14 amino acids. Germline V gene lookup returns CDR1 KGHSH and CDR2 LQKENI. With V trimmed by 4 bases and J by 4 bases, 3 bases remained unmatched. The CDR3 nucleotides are TGTGCCAGCTCACGAACAGGGGGCGCAGATACGCAGTATTTT. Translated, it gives CASSRTGGADTQYF. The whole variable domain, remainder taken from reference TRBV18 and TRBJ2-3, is NAGVMQNPRHLVRRRGQEARLRCSPMKGHSHVYWYRQLPEEGLKFMVYLQKENIIDESGMPKERFSAEFPKEGPSILRIQQVVRGDSAAYFCASSRTGGADTQYFGPGTRLTVL.

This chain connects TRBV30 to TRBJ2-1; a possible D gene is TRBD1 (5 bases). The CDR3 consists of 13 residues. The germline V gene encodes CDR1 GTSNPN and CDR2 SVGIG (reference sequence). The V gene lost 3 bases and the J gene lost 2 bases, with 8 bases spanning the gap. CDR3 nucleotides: TGTGCCTGGAGGCAGGGCCCCTACAATGAGCAGTTCTTC. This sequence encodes CAWRQGPYNEQFF. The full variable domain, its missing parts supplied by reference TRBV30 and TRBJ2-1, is SQTIHQWPATLVQPVGSPLSLECTVEGTSNPNLYWYRQAAGRGLQLLFYSVGIGQISSEVPQNLSASRPQDRQFILSSKKLLLSDSGFYLCAWRQGPYNEQFFGPGTRLTVL.

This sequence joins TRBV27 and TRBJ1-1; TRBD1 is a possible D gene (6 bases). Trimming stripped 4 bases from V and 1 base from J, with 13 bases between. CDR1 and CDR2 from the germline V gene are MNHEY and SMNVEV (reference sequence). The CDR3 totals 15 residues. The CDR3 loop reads CASSSPDRRNTEAFF. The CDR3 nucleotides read TGTGCCAGCAGTTCCCCGGACAGACGGAACACTGAAGCTTTCTTT.

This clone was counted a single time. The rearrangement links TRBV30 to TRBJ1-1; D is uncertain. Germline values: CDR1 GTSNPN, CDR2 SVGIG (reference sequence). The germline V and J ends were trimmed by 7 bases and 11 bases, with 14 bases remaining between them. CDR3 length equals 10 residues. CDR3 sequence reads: CAFQVSRAFF. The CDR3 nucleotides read TGTGCCTTCCAAGTTTCCAGGGCTTTCTTT.

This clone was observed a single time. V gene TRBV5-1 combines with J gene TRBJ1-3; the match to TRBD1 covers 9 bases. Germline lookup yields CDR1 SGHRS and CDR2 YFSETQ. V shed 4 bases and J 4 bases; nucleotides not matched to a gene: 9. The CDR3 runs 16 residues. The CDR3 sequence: CASSITGTGYGNTIYF. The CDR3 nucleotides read TGCGCCAGCAGCATTACCGGGACAGGGTACGGAAACACCATATATTTT.

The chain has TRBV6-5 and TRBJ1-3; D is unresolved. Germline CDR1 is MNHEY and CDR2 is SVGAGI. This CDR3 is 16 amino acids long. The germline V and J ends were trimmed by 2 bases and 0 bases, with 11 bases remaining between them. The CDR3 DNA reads TGTGCCAGCAGTTACCAATGGAGTGACTCTGGAAACACCATATATTTT. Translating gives CASSYQWSDSGNTIYF.

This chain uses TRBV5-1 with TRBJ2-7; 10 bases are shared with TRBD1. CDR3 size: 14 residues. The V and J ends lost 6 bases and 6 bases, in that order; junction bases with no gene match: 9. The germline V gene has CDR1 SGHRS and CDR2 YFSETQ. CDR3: CASKPGQGKGEQYF. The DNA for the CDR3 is TGCGCCAGCAAACCGGGACAGGGGAAGGGCGAGCAGTACTTC.

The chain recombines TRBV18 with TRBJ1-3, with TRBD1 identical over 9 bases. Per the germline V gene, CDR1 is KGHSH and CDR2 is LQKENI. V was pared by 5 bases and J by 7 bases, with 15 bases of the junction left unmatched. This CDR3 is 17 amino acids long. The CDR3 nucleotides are TGTGCCAGCTCAACGATGGACAGGGGCCTTCGTGGTAACACCATATATTTT. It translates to CASSTMDRGLRGNTIYF.

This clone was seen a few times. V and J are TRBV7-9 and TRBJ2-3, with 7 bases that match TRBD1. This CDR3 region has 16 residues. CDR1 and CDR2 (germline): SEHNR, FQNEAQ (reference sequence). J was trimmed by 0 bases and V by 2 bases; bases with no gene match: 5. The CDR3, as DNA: TGTGCCAGCAGCTTAACTGGGACAGCTAGCACAGATACGCAGTATTTT. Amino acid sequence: CASSLTGTASTDTQYF.

The CDR3 nucleotides read TGTGCCAGTAGTATAGGCCCGGGGAGATACACTGAAGCTTTCTTT. Protein sequence: CASSIGPGRYTEAFF. This rearrangement joins TRBV19 to TRBJ1-1; D is undetermined. This CDR3 is 15 amino acids long. V lost 1 base and J 3 bases, leaving 12 bases between the germline ends. Germline V gene data show CDR1 as LNHDA and CDR2 as SQIVND (reference sequence).

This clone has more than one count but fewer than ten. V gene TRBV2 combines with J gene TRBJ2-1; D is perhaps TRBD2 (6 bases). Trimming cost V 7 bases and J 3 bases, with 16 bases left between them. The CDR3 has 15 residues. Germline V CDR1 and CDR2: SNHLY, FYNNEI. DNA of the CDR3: TGTGCCAGCAAAGATTCGGGACTCCACTACAATGAGCAGTTCTTC. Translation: CASKDSGLHYNEQFF.

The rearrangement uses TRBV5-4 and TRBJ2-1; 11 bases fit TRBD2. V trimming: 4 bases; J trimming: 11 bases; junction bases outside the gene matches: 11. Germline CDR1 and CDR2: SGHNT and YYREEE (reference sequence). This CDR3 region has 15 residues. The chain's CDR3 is CASSPGLADAGKQFF. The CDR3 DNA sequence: TGTGCCAGCAGCCCGGGACTAGCGGATGCTGGGAAGCAGTTCTTC.

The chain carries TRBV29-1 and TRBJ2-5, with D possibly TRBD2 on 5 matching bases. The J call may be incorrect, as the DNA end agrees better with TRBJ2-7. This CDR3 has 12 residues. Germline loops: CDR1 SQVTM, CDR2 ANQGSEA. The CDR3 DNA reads TGCAGCGTTAGCGGAACTACCTACGAGCAGTACTTC. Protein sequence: CSVSGTTYEQYF.

Here the CDR3 reads CASSLNLGTSSYEQYF. The CDR3 coding sequence is TGTGCCAGCAGTTTAAACCTGGGGACAAGCTCCTACGAGCAGTACTTC. V is TRBV28 and J is TRBJ2-7; TRBD1 might be the D (6 bases). The CDR3 has 16 amino acids. Trimming removed 2 bases at V and 0 bases at J, with 14 bases between. The V gene's germline CDR1 is MDHEN and CDR2 SYDVKM.

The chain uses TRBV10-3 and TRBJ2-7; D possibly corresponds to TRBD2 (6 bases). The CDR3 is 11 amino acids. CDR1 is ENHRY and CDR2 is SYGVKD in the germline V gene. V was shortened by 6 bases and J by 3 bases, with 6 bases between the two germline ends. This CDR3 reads CAISGSYEQYF. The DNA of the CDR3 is TGTGCCATCAGCGGGAGCTACGAGCAGTACTTC.